This TCR beta chain was sequenced during a study of T cell clones after liver transplantation. In the study overall: Post-transplant blood was tracked for graft-donor-reactive T cell clones identified in a pre-transplant mixed lymphocyte reaction. Tolerant meant at least one year fully off immunosuppression without liver enzymes above twice normal. Draws occurred before transplant, before withdrawal, and after complete or failed withdrawal. Notes on the study in general: Small, mixed patient groups and varying post-transplant times limit these conclusions.

This clone counts as medium-sized. Its antigen is unknown. The CDR3 runs to 16 residues. The germline CDR1 and CDR2 sequences are SGHAT and FQNNGV. Trimming cost V 2 bases and J 5 bases, with 18 bases left between them. TCRdb's copy holds only in-frame clones and misses some; the assay was immunoSEQ multiplex PCR. The sample lists 45,000 to 55,000 clones, approximately 84% seen once, with over 7% in the top ten. J is TRBJ1-1 and V is TRBV11-2; D gene unclear. Material: CD4+ T cells from blood, obtained before liver transplant. This TCR came from a human donor who received a liver transplant. Here the CDR3 DNA reads TGTGCCAGCAGCTTAAACTGGCCCCGCAGTCGGACTGAAGCTTTCTTT. This codes for CASSLNWPRSRTEAFF.